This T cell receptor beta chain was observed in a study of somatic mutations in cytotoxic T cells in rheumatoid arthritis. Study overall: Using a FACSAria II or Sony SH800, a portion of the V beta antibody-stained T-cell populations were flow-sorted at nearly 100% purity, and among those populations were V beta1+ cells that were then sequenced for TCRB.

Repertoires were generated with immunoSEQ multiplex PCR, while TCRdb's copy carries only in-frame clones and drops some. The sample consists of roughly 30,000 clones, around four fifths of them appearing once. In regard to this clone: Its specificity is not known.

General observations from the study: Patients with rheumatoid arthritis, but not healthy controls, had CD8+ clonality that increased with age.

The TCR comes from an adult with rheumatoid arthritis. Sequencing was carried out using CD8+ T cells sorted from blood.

Written as DNA, the CDR3 is TGCGCCAGCAGAATGACAGGGAACTATGGCTACACCTTC. It specifies CASRMTGNYGYTF. The V gene is TRBV10-2, the J gene TRBJ1-2; 7 bases are shared with TRBD1. Per germline, CDR1 WSHSY and CDR2 SAAADI. The CDR3 runs to 13 residues. Trimming cost V 6 bases and J 2 bases; bases outside gene matches: 3.